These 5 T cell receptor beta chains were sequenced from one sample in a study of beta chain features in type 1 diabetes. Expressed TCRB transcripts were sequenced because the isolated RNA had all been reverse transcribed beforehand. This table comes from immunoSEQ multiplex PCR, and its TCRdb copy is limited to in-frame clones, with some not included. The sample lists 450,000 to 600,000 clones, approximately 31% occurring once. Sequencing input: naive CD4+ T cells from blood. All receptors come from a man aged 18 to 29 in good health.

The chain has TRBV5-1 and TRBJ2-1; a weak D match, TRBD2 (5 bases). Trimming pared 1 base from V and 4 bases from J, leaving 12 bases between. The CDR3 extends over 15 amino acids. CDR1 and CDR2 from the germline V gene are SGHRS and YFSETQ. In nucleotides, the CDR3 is TGCGCCAGCAGCTTGCCCACGGGAACATACAATGAGCAGTTCTTC. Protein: CASSLPTGTYNEQFF.

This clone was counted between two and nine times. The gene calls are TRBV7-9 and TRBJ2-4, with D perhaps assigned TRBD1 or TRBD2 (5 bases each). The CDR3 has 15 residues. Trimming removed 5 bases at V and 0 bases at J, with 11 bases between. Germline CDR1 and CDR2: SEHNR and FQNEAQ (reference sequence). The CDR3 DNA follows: TGTGCCAGCAGCGAACGAGGGGAAGCCAAAAACATTCAGTACTTC. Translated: CASSERGEAKNIQYF.

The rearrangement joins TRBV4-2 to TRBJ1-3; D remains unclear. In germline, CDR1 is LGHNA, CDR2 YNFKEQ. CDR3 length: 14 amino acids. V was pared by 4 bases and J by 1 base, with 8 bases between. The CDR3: CASSLAGSGNTIYF. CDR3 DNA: TGTGCCAGCAGCCTGGCGGGTTCTGGAAACACCATATATTTT.

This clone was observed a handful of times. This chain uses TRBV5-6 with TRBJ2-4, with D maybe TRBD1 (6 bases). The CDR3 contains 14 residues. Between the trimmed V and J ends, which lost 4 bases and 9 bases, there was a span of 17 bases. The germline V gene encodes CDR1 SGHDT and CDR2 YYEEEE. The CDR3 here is CASSVDRLSGIQYF. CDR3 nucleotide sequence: TGTGCCAGCAGCGTGGACAGACTATCGGGCATTCAGTACTTC.

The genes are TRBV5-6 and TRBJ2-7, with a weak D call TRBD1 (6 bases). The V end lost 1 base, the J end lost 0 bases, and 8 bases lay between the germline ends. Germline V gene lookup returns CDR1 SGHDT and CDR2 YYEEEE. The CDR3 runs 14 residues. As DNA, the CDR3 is TGTGCCAGCAGCTTGAACAGGGACTCCTACGAGCAGTACTTC. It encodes CASSLNRDSYEQYF.